The T cell receptor (beta chain) described here comes from a study of lymphopenia after photon versus proton radiotherapy. The data were produced by immunoSEQ multiplex PCR, yet TCRdb's version contains in-frame clones alone and is incomplete. The profile shows 25,000 to 35,000 clones, 89% of them singletons. Study observations and caveats: A bigger post-nadir fall in TCR diversity correlated inversely with survival time in deceased patients. Survival link was tested only in deceased patients; proton benefit remains a possibility. Proton therapy kept repertoires fairly stable, unlike photons, which gained effector/memory cells. After lymphocyte nadir, photon-treated repertoires showed oligoclonal expansion, especially CD8+ Temra.

Points on this clone: Antigen: not known.

Trimming shortened V by 2 bases and J by 4 bases, and 11 bases separated the two germline ends. The CDR3 extends over 13 amino acids. Germline V gene data show CDR1 as GTSNPN and CDR2 as SVGIG (reference sequence). This material consisted of peripheral blood, taken from a patient treated with proton-based radiotherapy. The sequence derives from a woman in her 70s with pancreatic cancer. Some clones in this sample may be carry-over from other donors' samples. This chain connects TRBV30 to TRBJ1-1; D might be TRBD1 (5 bases). The CDR3 DNA reads TGTGCCTGGAGTAGTCAGGGCCCCACTGAAGCTTTCTTT. This sequence encodes CAWSSQGPTEAFF.